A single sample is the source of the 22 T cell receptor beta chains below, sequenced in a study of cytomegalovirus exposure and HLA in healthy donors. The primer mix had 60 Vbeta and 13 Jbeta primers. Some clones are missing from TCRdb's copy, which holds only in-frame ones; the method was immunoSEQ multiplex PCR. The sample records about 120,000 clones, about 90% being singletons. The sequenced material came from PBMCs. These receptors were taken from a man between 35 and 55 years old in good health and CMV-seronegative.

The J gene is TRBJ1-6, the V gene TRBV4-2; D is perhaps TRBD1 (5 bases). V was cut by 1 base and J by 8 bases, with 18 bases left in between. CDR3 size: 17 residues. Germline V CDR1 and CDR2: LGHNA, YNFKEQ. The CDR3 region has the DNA TGTGCCAGCAGCCAAGGAGGGGTAGGGGAGGTGGATTCACCCCTCCACTTT. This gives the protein CASSQGGVGEVDSPLHF.

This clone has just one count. CDR3 DNA sequence: TGTGCCAGCAGTTACGCAGGGGGCACCACTGAAGCTTTCTTT. Protein sequence: CASSYAGGTTEAFF. V usage is TRBV6-5 and J usage is TRBJ1-1, with TRBD1 matching over 8 bases. The germline V gene has CDR1 MNHEY and CDR2 SVGAGI. The CDR3 loop spans 14 amino acids. V lost 2 bases, J lost 4 bases, and 3 bases stayed unmatched.

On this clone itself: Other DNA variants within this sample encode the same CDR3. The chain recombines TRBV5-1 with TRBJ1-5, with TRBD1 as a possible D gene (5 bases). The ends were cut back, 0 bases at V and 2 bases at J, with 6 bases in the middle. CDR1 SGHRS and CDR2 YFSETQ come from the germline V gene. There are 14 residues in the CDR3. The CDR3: CASSLEGGNQPQHF. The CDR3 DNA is TGCGCCAGCAGCTTGGAAGGGGGCAATCAGCCCCAGCATTTT.

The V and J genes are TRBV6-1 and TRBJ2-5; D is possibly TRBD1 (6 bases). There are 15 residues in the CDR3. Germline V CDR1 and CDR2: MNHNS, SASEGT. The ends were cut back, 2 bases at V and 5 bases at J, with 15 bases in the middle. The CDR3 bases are TGTGCCAGCAGTGAACCTGGGACAAAAAGGGAGACCCAGTACTTC. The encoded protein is CASSEPGTKRETQYF.

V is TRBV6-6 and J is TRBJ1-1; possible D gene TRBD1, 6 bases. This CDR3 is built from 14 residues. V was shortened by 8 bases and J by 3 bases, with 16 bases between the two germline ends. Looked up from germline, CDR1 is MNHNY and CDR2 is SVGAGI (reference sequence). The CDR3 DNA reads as TGTGCCAGCTCACGGGACGCAGGGGACACTGAAGCTTTCTTT. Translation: CASSRDAGDTEAFF.

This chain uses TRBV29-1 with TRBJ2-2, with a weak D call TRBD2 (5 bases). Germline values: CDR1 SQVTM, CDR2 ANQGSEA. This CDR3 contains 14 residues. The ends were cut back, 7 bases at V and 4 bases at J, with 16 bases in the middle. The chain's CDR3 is CSASSGGGTGELFF. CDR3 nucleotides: TGCAGCGCCTCGAGCGGCGGCGGCACCGGGGAGCTGTTTTTT.

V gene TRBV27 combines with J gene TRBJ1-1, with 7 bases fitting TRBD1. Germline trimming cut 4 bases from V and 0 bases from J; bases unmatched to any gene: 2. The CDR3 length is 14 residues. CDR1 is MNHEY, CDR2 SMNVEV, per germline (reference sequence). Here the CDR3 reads CASSSGQLNTEAFF. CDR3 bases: TGTGCCAGCAGTTCGGGACAGCTGAACACTGAAGCTTTCTTT.

The CDR3 is CASSWSPREGYTF. CDR3 in DNA: TGTGCCAGCAGTTGGTCTCCCCGGGAGGGCTACACCTTC. The rearrangement links TRBV28 to TRBJ1-2; D call uncertain. The V end lost 4 bases, the J end lost 8 bases, and 14 bases lay between the germline ends. Per germline, CDR1 MDHEN and CDR2 SYDVKM. The CDR3 loop spans 13 amino acids.

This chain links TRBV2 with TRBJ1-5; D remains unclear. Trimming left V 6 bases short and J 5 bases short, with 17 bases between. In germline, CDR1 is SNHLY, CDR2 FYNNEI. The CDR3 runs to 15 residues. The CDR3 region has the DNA TGTGCCAGCAGCGGATTCGACCTTCGGGATCAGCCCCAGCATTTT. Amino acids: CASSGFDLRDQPQHF.

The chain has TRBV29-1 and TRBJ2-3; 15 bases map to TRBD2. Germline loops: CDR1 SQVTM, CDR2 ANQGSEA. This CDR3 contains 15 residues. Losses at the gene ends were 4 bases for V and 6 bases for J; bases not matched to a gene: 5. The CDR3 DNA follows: TGCAGCGTTGTGGGACTAGCGGGGGGTCCGGATACGCAGTATTTT. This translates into CSVVGLAGGPDTQYF.

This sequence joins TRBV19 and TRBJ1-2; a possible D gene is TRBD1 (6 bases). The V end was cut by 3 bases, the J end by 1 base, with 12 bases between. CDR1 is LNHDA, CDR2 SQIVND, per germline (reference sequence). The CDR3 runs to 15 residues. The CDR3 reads CASSIWGQLNYGYTF. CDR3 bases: TGTGCCAGTAGTATCTGGGGGCAGCTTAACTATGGCTACACCTTC.

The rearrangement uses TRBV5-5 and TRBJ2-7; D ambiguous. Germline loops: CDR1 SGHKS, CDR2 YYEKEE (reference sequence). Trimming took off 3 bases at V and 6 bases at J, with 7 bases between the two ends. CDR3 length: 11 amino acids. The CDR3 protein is CASSSDIEQYF. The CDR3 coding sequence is TGTGCCAGCAGCTCTGACATCGAGCAGTACTTC.

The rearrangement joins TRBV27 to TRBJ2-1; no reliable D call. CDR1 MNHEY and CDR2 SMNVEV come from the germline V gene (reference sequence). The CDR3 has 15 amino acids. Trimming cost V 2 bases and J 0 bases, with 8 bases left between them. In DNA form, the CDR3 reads TGTGCCAGCAGTTTAGTGCCACACTCCTACAATGAGCAGTTCTTC. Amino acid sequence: CASSLVPHSYNEQFF.

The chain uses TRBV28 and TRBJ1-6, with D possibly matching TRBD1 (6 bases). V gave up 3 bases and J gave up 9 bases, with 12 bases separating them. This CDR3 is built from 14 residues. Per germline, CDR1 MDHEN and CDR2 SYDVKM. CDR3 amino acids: CASSFRGGVSPLHF. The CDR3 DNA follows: TGTGCCAGCAGTTTCAGAGGGGGAGTTTCACCCCTCCACTTT.

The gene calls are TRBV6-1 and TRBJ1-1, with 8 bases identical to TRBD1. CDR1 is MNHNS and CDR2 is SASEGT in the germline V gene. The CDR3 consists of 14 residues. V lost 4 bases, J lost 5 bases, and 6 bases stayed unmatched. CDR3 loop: CASSGYRGRTEAFF. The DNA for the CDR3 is TGTGCCAGCAGTGGCTACAGGGGGAGGACTGAAGCTTTCTTT.

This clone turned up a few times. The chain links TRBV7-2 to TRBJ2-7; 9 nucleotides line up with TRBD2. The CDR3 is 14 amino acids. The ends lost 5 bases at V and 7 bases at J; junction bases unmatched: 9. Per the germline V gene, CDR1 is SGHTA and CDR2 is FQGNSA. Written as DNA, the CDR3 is TGTGCCAGCAGCATACTAGCGGGCACTGGGGAGCAGTACTTC. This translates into CASSILAGTGEQYF.

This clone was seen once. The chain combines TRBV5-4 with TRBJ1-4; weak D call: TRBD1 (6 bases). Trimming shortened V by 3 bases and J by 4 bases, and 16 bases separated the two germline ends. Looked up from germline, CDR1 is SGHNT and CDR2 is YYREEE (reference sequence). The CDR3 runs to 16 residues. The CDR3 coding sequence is TGTGCCAGCAGCTCCGTTACCGGACAGAATAATGAAAAACTGTTTTTT. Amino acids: CASSSVTGQNNEKLFF.

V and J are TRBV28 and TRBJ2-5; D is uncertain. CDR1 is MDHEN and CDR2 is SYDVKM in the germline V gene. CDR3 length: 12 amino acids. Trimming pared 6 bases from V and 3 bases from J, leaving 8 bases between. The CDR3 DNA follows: TGTGCCAGCAGCGCTAGTAAAGAGACCCAGTACTTC. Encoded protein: CASSASKETQYF.

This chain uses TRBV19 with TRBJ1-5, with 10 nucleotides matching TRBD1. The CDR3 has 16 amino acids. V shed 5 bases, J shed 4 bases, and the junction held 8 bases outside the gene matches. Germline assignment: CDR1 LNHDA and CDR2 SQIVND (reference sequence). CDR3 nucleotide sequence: TGTGCCAGTAGTCTGGCATTGGACAGGGGGAATCAGCCCCAGCATTTT. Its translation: CASSLALDRGNQPQHF.

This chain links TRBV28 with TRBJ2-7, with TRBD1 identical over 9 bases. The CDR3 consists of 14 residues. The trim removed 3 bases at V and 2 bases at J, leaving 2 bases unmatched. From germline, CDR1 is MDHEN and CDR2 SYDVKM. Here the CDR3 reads CASSFGQGTYEQYF. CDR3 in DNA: TGTGCCAGCAGTTTTGGACAGGGGACCTACGAGCAGTACTTC.

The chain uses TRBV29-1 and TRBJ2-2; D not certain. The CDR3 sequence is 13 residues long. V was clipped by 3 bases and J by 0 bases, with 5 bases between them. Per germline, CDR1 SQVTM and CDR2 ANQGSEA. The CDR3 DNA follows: TGCAGCGTTGACCGGTCGAACACCGGGGAGCTGTTTTTT. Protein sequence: CSVDRSNTGELFF.

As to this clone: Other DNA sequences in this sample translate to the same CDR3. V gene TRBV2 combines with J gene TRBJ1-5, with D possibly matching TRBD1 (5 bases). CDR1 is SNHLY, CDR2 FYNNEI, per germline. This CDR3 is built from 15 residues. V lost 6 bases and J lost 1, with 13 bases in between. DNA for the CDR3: TGTGCCAGCAGCGCCGGCGGGGCCAGCAATCAGCCCCAGCATTTT. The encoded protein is CASSAGGASNQPQHF.